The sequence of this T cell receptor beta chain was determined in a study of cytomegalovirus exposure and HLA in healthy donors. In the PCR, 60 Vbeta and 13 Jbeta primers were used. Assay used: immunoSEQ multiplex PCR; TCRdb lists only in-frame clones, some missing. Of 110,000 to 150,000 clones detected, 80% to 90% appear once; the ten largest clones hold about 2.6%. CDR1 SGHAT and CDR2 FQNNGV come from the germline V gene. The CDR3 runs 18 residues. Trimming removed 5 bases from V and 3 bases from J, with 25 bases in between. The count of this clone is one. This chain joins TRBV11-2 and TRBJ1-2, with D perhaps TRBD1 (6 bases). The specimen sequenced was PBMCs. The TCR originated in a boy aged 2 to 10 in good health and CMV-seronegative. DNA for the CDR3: TGTGCCAGCAGCCCAAAGGGTACAGGGAGGGGGGCTTACTATGGCTACACCTTC. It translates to CASSPKGTGRGAYYGYTF.